This T cell receptor beta chain was profiled in a study of T cell responses to AZD1222 COVID-19 vaccine. On the study more broadly: Second-dose groups at about 4 or about 12 weeks were pooled.

Sequenced by immunoSEQ multiplex PCR; TCRdb stores in-frame clones only, minus some. The sample shows over 150,000 clones, around 89% of them seen only once. For this clone: The target antigen is unknown.

V was shortened by 0 bases and J by 6 bases, with 14 bases between the two germline ends. CDR3 length: 15 residues. Germline CDR1 and CDR2: LGHDT and YNNKEL (reference sequence). Overall study findings and caveats: Clonal diversity was possibly underestimated, and white British individuals and females predominated among donors. Breadth and depth of Spike-specific TCRs rose after two AZD1222 doses. CD4 TCRs linked to vaccination spanned spike, dominating at 160-218 and 743-854.

This receptor was identified in an adult in good health. This rearrangement joins TRBV3-1 (or the pseudogene TRBV3-2) to TRBJ1-2; D unresolved. Sequenced here: peripheral blood, sampled on day 0 of AZD1222 vaccination. The CDR3 loop reads CASSQDVDGRNGYTF. CDR3 nucleotides: TGTGCCAGCAGCCAAGATGTAGACGGTCGGAATGGCTACACCTTC.